This TCR beta chain was profiled in a study of shared clonotypes between healthy human individuals. Every subset's genomic DNA went evenly onto several immunoSEQ plates. Clones were read by immunoSEQ multiplex PCR, and TCRdb kept only the in-frame ones, dropping some. The sample lists more than 1,200,000 clones; approximately 98.5% were seen once. About this clone itself: Its matching antigen is unknown.

The CDR3 loop spans 14 amino acids. Germline lookup yields CDR1 MNHEY and CDR2 SVGAGI. V was pared by 6 bases and J by 2 bases, with 11 bases between. Study-level points and caveats: Incomplete sequencing of sorted subsets was indicated by rarefaction despite large depth. Roughly 5% of naive CD4 clonotypes were shared across several donors.

This TCR derives from a young man in good health. Sequencing was carried out using naive CD4+ T cells sorted from blood. Stated subset: CD45RA+ positively selected. This chain uses TRBV6-5 with TRBJ2-1, with D possibly TRBD2 on 6 matching bases. The CDR3 loop reads CASRDSGTYNEQFF. CDR3 nucleotide sequence: TGTGCCAGCAGAGATAGCGGAACCTACAATGAGCAGTTCTTC.